These 24 T cell receptor beta chains came from one sample sequenced in a study of blood T cell repertoires in COVID-19. The assay was immunoSEQ multiplex PCR, and TCRdb's table has in-frame clones only and misses some. The sample lists about 60,000 clones, 78% occurring once. The specimen was peripheral blood. The source of these receptors is a human donor in a cohort sampled during active COVID-19.

The chain is built from TRBV5-1 and TRBJ1-1; possibly TRBD1 for D (6 bases). This CDR3 comprises 14 residues. Trimming took off 4 bases at V and 4 bases at J, with 14 bases between the two ends. Germline V gene lookup returns CDR1 SGHRS and CDR2 YFSETQ. CDR3 residues: CASSIVRGGTEAFF. DNA of the CDR3: TGCGCCAGCAGCATCGTTAGGGGGGGCACTGAAGCTTTCTTT.

In this sample, this clone turned up many times. The chain recombines TRBV29-1 with TRBJ2-1, with D perhaps TRBD1 (6 bases). Germline V gene lookup returns CDR1 SQVTM and CDR2 ANQGSEA. V lost 6 bases to trimming and J lost 3 bases, with 15 bases between them. The CDR3 runs 14 residues. In DNA form, the CDR3 reads TGCAGCGTGAAAGGGACAATCTTCTACAATGAGCAGTTCTTC. Its protein product is CSVKGTIFYNEQFF.

The chain uses TRBV27 and TRBJ2-7; possible D gene TRBD1, 6 bases. Germline CDR1 and CDR2: MNHEY and SMNVEV (reference sequence). V dropped 5 bases and J dropped 2 bases, with 16 bases sitting between them. The CDR3 has 15 amino acids. The CDR3, as DNA: TGTGCCAGCAGTCCAGGGGCTAGGGAAGCCTACGAGCAGTACTTC. Translation gives CASSPGAREAYEQYF.

The CDR3 bases are TGTGCCAGCAGTCAGGGAGTATCCTCACCCCTCCACTTT. It is translated as CASSQGVSSPLHF. The genes are TRBV6-6 and TRBJ1-6; perhaps TRBD1 as D (5 bases). The CDR3 is 13 residues long. With 5 bases removed from V and 10 bases from J, the gap between germline ends came to 12 bases. Germline CDR1 and CDR2: MNHNY and SVGAGI (reference sequence).

This clone appeared once. The chain joins TRBV4-1 to TRBJ1-5, with no clear D. The germline CDR1 and CDR2 sequences are MGHRA and YSYEKL. The ends were cut back, 0 bases at V and 6 bases at J, with 9 bases in the middle. The CDR3 is 14 residues long. The CDR3 region is CASSQEGGLQPQHF. The CDR3 nucleotides are TGCGCCAGCAGCCAAGAGGGCGGGCTTCAGCCCCAGCATTTT.

V gene TRBV28 combines with J gene TRBJ2-7, with TRBD2 identical over 7 bases. The ends lost 3 bases at V and 0 bases at J; junction bases unmatched: 8. The germline V gene encodes CDR1 MDHEN and CDR2 SYDVKM. This CDR3 has 16 residues. The CDR3 DNA reads as TGTGCCAGCAGTTTTTGGCTAGCGGAGCTCTCCTACGAGCAGTACTTC. Protein: CASSFWLAELSYEQYF.

DNA of the CDR3: TGCGCCAGCAGTGGGCCCGGGACAGGGGGCAGGAATGAGCAGTTCTTC. Protein product: CASSGPGTGGRNEQFF. This chain connects TRBV10-1 to TRBJ2-1; 12 bases fit TRBD1. Germline CDR1 is WNHNN and CDR2 is SYGVQD (reference sequence). The V and J ends lost 4 bases and 7 bases, in that order; junction bases with no gene match: 8. This CDR3 contains 16 residues.

The J gene is TRBJ2-3, the V gene TRBV5-4, with TRBD2 matching 7 bases. In germline, CDR1 is SGHNT, CDR2 YYREEE (reference sequence). The J segment lost 4 bases and the V segment lost 2 bases, leaving 13 bases of the junction unmatched. The CDR3 loop spans 17 amino acids. The CDR3 protein is CASSLLTAGRSADTQYF. For the CDR3, the DNA is TGTGCCAGCAGCTTACTAACAGCGGGGAGGTCTGCAGATACGCAGTATTTT.

This clone was counted between two and nine times. V gene TRBV4-1 combines with J gene TRBJ2-1, with 10 bases fitting TRBD2. V lost 8 bases, J lost 7 bases, and 8 bases stayed unmatched. Germline V gene sequence: CDR1 MGHRA, CDR2 YSYEKL. The CDR3 is 14 residues long. CDR3 nucleotide sequence: TGCGCCAGCGGTCTAGCGGGGGCCGGTAATGAGCAGTTCTTC. Its protein is CASGLAGAGNEQFF.

This clone was detected only a few times. J is TRBJ2-7 and V is TRBV11-3; possible D gene TRBD2, 8 bases. This CDR3 is built from 17 residues. V was pared by 7 bases and J by 1 base, with 23 bases between. CDR1 is SGHNT, CDR2 YENEEA, per germline. CDR3 sequence: CASTRDSGGAKSYEQYF. Here the CDR3 DNA reads TGTGCCAGCACCCGGGACAGCGGGGGTGCTAAATCCTACGAGCAGTACTTC.

The CDR3 is CASSFGGTSRYNEQFF. In nucleotides, the CDR3 is TGCGCCAGCAGCTTTGGGGGGACTAGCAGATACAATGAGCAGTTCTTC. The chain couples TRBV5-1 to TRBJ2-1, with TRBD2 identical over 9 bases. J gave up 4 bases and V 2 bases, and 7 bases lay outside the gene matches. Germline V CDR1 and CDR2: SGHRS, YFSETQ. This CDR3 comprises 16 residues.

In the case of this clone: The conserved closing phenylalanine or tryptophan is absent in this CDR3, likely reflecting a read error. Because the CDR3's place on the DNA is in doubt, the DNA is left out and the CDR3 is given as listed by TCRdb. The chain recombines TRBV6-5 with TRBJ1-2; the table's D call TRBD1 went unverified against the DNA. CDR1 is MNHEY and CDR2 is SVGAGI in the germline V gene. The CDR3 totals 13 residues, both ends included. The CDR3 loop reads CASSSRDSLRLEL.

The CDR3: CSVEDPSGFTDTQYF. The CDR3 nucleotides read TGCAGCGTTGAAGATCCCAGCGGGTTCACAGATACGCAGTATTTT. The V call is TRBV29-1, the J call TRBJ2-3; perhaps TRBD2 as D (6 bases). Germline CDR1 reads SQVTM; CDR2 reads ANQGSEA. V lost 0 bases to trimming and J lost 2 bases, with 12 bases between them. This CDR3 is 15 amino acids long.

The gene calls are TRBV2 and TRBJ1-2; D is ambiguous. The V end was cut by 3 bases, the J end by 7 bases, with 12 bases between. This CDR3 contains 13 residues. Germline V CDR1 and CDR2: SNHLY, FYNNEI. The CDR3 DNA reads as TGTGCCAGCAGTGAGGCAGGCGGGCCTGGCTACACCTTC. This encodes CASSEAGGPGYTF.

The V gene is TRBV7-2, the J gene TRBJ1-2; 8 bases agree with TRBD1. The CDR3 is 15 amino acids. J gave up 4 bases and V 1 base, and 5 bases lay outside the gene matches. Germline V gene sequence: CDR1 SGHTA, CDR2 FQGNSA. The CDR3 reads CASSLEGQGAYGYTF. In DNA form, the CDR3 reads TGTGCCAGCAGCTTAGAGGGGCAGGGGGCCTATGGCTACACCTTC.

The gene calls are TRBV28 and TRBJ1-4, with D hard to call. V lost 8 bases and J 8 bases, leaving 12 bases between the germline ends. Germline V lookup: CDR1 MDHEN, CDR2 SYDVKM. The CDR3 runs to 12 residues. CDR3 DNA sequence: TGTGCCAGCGGGGAGGAAAGGGAAAAACTGTTTTTT. As protein: CASGEEREKLFF.

This clone was seen once. The chain employs TRBV6-5 and TRBJ1-2; 7 nucleotides agree with TRBD1. Per the germline V gene, CDR1 is MNHEY and CDR2 is SVGAGI. The CDR3 has 15 amino acids. Germline trimming cut 4 bases from V and 2 bases from J; bases unmatched to any gene: 7. The CDR3 protein is CASSSTQGLNYGYTF. The CDR3 DNA is TGTGCCAGCAGTTCCACACAGGGGTTGAACTATGGCTACACCTTC.

The rearrangement links TRBV25-1 to TRBJ2-5, with 9 bases that match TRBD2. V was pared by 5 bases and J by 6 bases, with 1 base of the junction left unmatched. CDR3 length: 12 amino acids. In germline, CDR1 is MGHDK, CDR2 SYGVNS. CDR3 coding DNA: TGTGCCAGCAGTAGCGGGGGGAAGACCCAGTACTTC. Translation gives CASSSGGKTQYF. Full variable domain (outside the CDR3, taken from reference TRBV25-1 and TRBJ2-5): EADIYQTPRYLVIGTGKKITLECSQTMGHDKMYWYQQDPGMELHLIHYSYGVNSTEKGDLSSESTVSRIRTEHFPLTLESARPSHTSQYLCASSSGGKTQYFGPGTRLLVL.

The table lists this clone with a count of one. The chain is built from TRBV27 and TRBJ2-2; 9 bases are shared with TRBD1. The CDR3 has 14 amino acids. With 6 bases clipped from V and 5 bases from J, the junction kept 4 bases outside the gene matches. Per the germline V gene, CDR1 is MNHEY and CDR2 is SMNVEV (reference sequence). The DNA for the CDR3 is TGTGCCAGCAGACAGGGGGCTCGAACCGGGGAGCTGTTTTTT. Translated: CASRQGARTGELFF.

The chain recombines TRBV7-9 with TRBJ2-5; D unresolved. There are 13 residues in the CDR3. Germline CDR1 SEHNR, CDR2 FQNEAQ (reference sequence). Trimming cost V 7 bases and J 9 bases, with 18 bases left between them. CDR3: CASTRSPYEAQYF. The CDR3 DNA follows: TGTGCCAGCACCCGCAGTCCCTATGAGGCCCAGTACTTC.

The gene calls are TRBV19 and TRBJ1-1, with 9 positions matching TRBD1. The V segment lost 5 bases and the J segment 5 bases; nucleotides outside the gene matches: 3. CDR1 is LNHDA, CDR2 SQIVND, per germline (reference sequence). CDR3 length: 13 residues. CDR3 region: CASSVDRGTEAFF. CDR3 nucleotide sequence: TGTGCCAGTAGTGTTGACAGGGGGACTGAAGCTTTCTTT.

The chain recombines TRBV29-1 with TRBJ1-1, with TRBD1 matching 10 bases. The CDR3 length is 13 residues. Germline V gene data show CDR1 as SQVTM and CDR2 as ANQGSEA. Trimming at V came to 2 bases and at J to 6 bases, leaving 3 bases not matched to a gene. The CDR3 DNA sequence: TGCAGCGTTGAACGGACAGGGGGTGCTGAAGCTTTCTTT. Translating gives CSVERTGGAEAFF. The whole variable domain, remainder taken from reference TRBV29-1 and TRBJ1-1, is SAVISQKPSRDICQRGTSLTIQCQVDSQVTMMFWYRQQPGQSLTLIATANQGSEATYESGFVIDKFPISRPNLTFSTLTVSNMSPEDSSIYLCSVERTGGAEAFFGQGTRLTVV.

V is TRBV12-3 or TRBV12-4 and J is TRBJ1-5; 9 nucleotides agree with TRBD1. The CDR3 covers 13 residues. The V gene end was trimmed by 6 bases and the J gene end by 5 bases; junction bases not matched to a gene: 2. In DNA form, the CDR3 reads TGTGCCAGCAGACAGGGGGCCGATCAGCCCCAGCATTTT. Translated, it gives CASRQGADQPQHF.

J is TRBJ2-7 and V is TRBV5-1, with 7 bases fitting TRBD2. Trimming cost V 0 bases and J 3 bases; bases outside gene matches: 15. The germline CDR1 and CDR2 sequences are SGHRS and YFSETQ. This CDR3 is built from 18 residues. CDR3 amino acids: CASSLGSLAVPPRYEQYF. The DNA for the CDR3 is TGCGCCAGCAGCTTGGGTAGCCTAGCGGTCCCTCCCCGCTACGAGCAGTACTTC.